The sequence of this T cell receptor beta chain was determined in a study of Ad26.COV2.S vaccination and SARS-CoV-2 variants. Concerning this clone itself: No antigen is known for it.

Assay used: immunoSEQ multiplex PCR; TCRdb lists only in-frame clones, some missing. The data show 300,000 to 400,000 clones, around 92% seen once. The CDR3 has 15 residues. Germline values: CDR1 LNHDA, CDR2 SQIVND (reference sequence). The ends were cut back, 5 bases at V and 2 bases at J, with 15 bases in the middle. General study findings and limits: Overall T cell responses may have been underestimated by the analyses of TCR breadth and depth. Vaccine recipients posted higher spike-specific TCR breadth than their placebo counterparts.

Sequencing was performed on peripheral blood, taken after recovery from COVID-19. This sequence joins TRBV19 and TRBJ1-2, with D possibly TRBD1 on 5 matching bases. The sequence came from a human donor who had recovered from COVID-19. As DNA, the CDR3 is TGTGCCAGTAGTGGGGCGGACGCCGGGAACTATGGCTACACCTTC. It translates to CASSGADAGNYGYTF.